One sample yielded the 25 T cell receptor beta chains listed below, sequenced in a study of shared clonotypes between healthy human individuals. Libraries were prepared by immunoSEQ multiplex PCR; TCRdb keeps only in-frame clonotypes and omits some of them. The data contain fewer than 400,000 clones, roughly 70% of them singletons. What was sequenced was memory CD4+ T cells sorted from blood. Sample subset: CD45RA-negative fraction. These receptors came from a man in his thirties or forties in good health.

As DNA, the CDR3 is TGTGCCAGCAGCTCCCGGACAGCCTACGAGCAGTACTTC. It codes for CASSSRTAYEQYF. This sequence joins TRBV7-8 and TRBJ2-7; D possibly corresponds to TRBD1 (6 bases). V was shortened by 4 bases and J by 2 bases, with 9 bases between the two germline ends. Germline V gene data show CDR1 as SGHVS and CDR2 as FQNEAQ. CDR3 size: 13 residues.

The chain uses TRBV29-1 and TRBJ2-5; possibly TRBD2 for D (6 bases). CDR3 length equals 14 residues. Trimming took 3 bases from V and 5 from J, leaving 16 bases between them. Germline CDR1 SQVTM, CDR2 ANQGSEA. DNA for the CDR3: TGCAGCGTTGAGCGGGACCCCGGAGGGGAGACCCAGTACTTC. Protein: CSVERDPGGETQYF.

A few counts support this clone. V is TRBV7-2 and J is TRBJ1-2, with TRBD1 identical over 7 bases. Germline trimming cut 5 bases from V and 3 bases from J; bases unmatched to any gene: 3. This CDR3 is 13 amino acids long. Germline values: CDR1 SGHTA, CDR2 FQGNSA. CDR3 sequence: CASSIDRDYGYTF. In nucleotides, the CDR3 is TGTGCCAGCAGCATCGACAGGGACTATGGCTACACCTTC. Complete variable domain (other parts from reference TRBV7-2 and TRBJ1-2): GAGVSQSPSNKVTEKGKDVELRCDPISGHTALYWYRQSLGQGLEFLIYFQGNSAPDKSGLPSDRFSAERTGGSVSTLTIQRTQQEDSAVYLCASSIDRDYGYTFGSGTRLTVV.

This chain uses TRBV19 with TRBJ1-5, with 7 positions matching TRBD1. This CDR3 is 15 amino acids long. Germline lookup yields CDR1 LNHDA and CDR2 SQIVND (reference sequence). Losses at the gene ends were 6 bases for V and 2 bases for J; bases not matched to a gene: 7. The DNA of the CDR3 is TGTGCCAGTAGCCGACAGGGCTATGGCAATCAGCCCCAGCATTTT. Translation gives CASSRQGYGNQPQHF. The complete variable domain, with remaining parts taken from reference TRBV19 and TRBJ1-5, reads DGGITQSPKYLFRKEGQNVTLSCEQNLNHDAMYWYRQDPGQGLRLIYYSQIVNDFQKGDIAEGYSVSREKKESFPLTVTSAQKNPTAFYLCASSRQGYGNQPQHFGDGTRLSIL.

Remarks on this clone: The same CDR3 can be traced to other DNA sequences in this sample. V usage is TRBV10-3 and J usage is TRBJ2-5, with D unclear. CDR3 length: 13 amino acids. V was cut by 2 bases and J by 2 bases, with 6 bases left in between. The V gene's germline CDR1 is ENHRY and CDR2 SYGVKD. The CDR3 coding sequence is TGTGCCATCAGTGAGCTCAGACAAGAGACCCAGTACTTC. Translating it yields CAISELRQETQYF.

This clone was detected only once. This chain links TRBV5-1 with TRBJ2-2; no reliable D call. The V end lost 4 bases, the J end lost 7 bases, and 11 bases lay between the germline ends. Germline CDR1 SGHRS, CDR2 YFSETQ. This CDR3 is built from 13 residues. The CDR3 nucleotides are TGCGCCAGCAGCACCCCCGTCCTCGGGGAGCTGTTTTTT. Its translation is CASSTPVLGELFF.

The CDR3 reads CASSLSLTYEQYF. Here the CDR3 DNA reads TGTGCCAGCAGCTTATCCCTAACCTACGAGCAGTACTTC. The J gene is TRBJ2-7, the V gene TRBV7-5; the DNA was not compared with TRBD2, the D call given in the table. TRBV7-5 is classified as a pseudogene. The CDR3 spans 13 residues.

The chain is built from TRBV6-6 and TRBJ1-5, with D possibly TRBD1 on 5 matching bases. In germline, CDR1 is MNHNY, CDR2 SVGAGI (reference sequence). V was trimmed by 5 bases and J by 6 bases, leaving 8 bases between them. This CDR3 region has 12 residues. CDR3 sequence reads: CASSQDTQPQHF. The CDR3 DNA follows: TGTGCCAGCAGTCAGGACACTCAGCCCCAGCATTTT.

This clone occurred a few times. V and J are TRBV7-3 and TRBJ1-2; 7 bases align to TRBD1. There are 14 residues in the CDR3. Trimming cost V 2 bases and J 6 bases; bases outside gene matches: 6. Germline V gene data show CDR1 as SGHTA and CDR2 as FQGTGA. In DNA, the CDR3 is TGTGCCAGCAGCTTAGGGGGGACAGACCATGGCTACACCTTC. This translates into CASSLGGTDHGYTF.

The chain joins TRBV5-1 to TRBJ2-3; D not resolved. Germline assignment: CDR1 SGHRS and CDR2 YFSETQ. This CDR3 region has 14 residues. V lost 2 bases to trimming and J lost 2 bases, with 9 bases between them. The CDR3 reads CASSLTHLTDTQYF. DNA of the CDR3: TGCGCCAGCAGCTTAACCCACCTCACAGATACGCAGTATTTT. Full variable domain (outside the CDR3, taken from reference TRBV5-1 and TRBJ2-3): KAGVTQTPRYLIKTRGQQVTLSCSPISGHRSVSWYQQTPGQGLQFLFEYFSETQRNKGNFPGRFSGRQFSNSRSEMNVSTLELGDSALYLCASSLTHLTDTQYFGPGTRLTVL.

The chain is built from TRBV7-3 and TRBJ2-7; D is uncertain. Per germline, CDR1 SGHTA and CDR2 FQGTGA. This CDR3 has 15 amino acids. V was pared by 1 base and J by 0 bases, with 10 bases between. The CDR3 here is CASSLRSGNSYEQYF. The CDR3, as DNA: TGTGCCAGCAGCTTAAGGTCTGGGAACTCCTACGAGCAGTACTTC.

This clone came up once. The genes are TRBV4-2 and TRBJ2-3, with 8 bases that match TRBD1. Germline trimming cut 0 bases from V and 5 bases from J; bases unmatched to any gene: 4. CDR1 is LGHNA, CDR2 YNFKEQ, per germline. The CDR3 covers 15 residues. DNA for the CDR3: TGTGCCAGCAGCCAAGAGGACAGGGATCTAGATACGCAGTATTTT. Encoded protein: CASSQEDRDLDTQYF.

The chain joins TRBV29-1 to TRBJ2-2; D remains ambiguous. The CDR3 consists of 11 residues. Trimming shortened V by 5 bases and J by 6 bases, and 7 bases separated the two germline ends. CDR1 is SQVTM and CDR2 is ANQGSEA in the germline V gene. The CDR3 reads CSVLGAGELFF. The CDR3 region has the DNA TGCAGCGTTCTGGGTGCCGGGGAGCTGTTTTTT.

The J gene is TRBJ2-7, the V gene TRBV28, with a weak D call TRBD1 (5 bases). CDR1 MDHEN and CDR2 SYDVKM come from the germline V gene. The ends were cut back, 5 bases at V and 4 bases at J, with 12 bases in the middle. This CDR3 has 13 amino acids. The CDR3 here is CASSLGAGYEQYF. DNA for the CDR3: TGTGCCAGCAGTCTTGGAGCAGGGTACGAGCAGTACTTC.

V gene TRBV6-1 combines with J gene TRBJ2-4; 9 bases are shared with TRBD1. Germline V lookup: CDR1 MNHNS, CDR2 SASEGT. The CDR3 is 14 residues long. V was pared by 5 bases and J by 7 bases, with 6 bases of the junction left unmatched. The CDR3 DNA reads as TGTGCCAGCAGTTCCGGACAGGGGAGGAACATTCAGTACTTC. This gives the protein CASSSGQGRNIQYF.

As concerns this clone: The same CDR3 arises from other DNA sequences in this sample as well. The J gene is TRBJ1-2, the V gene TRBV7-9, with a tentative D call TRBD1 (5 bases). V was pared by 4 bases and J by 3 bases, with 9 bases between. The CDR3 has 13 residues. Per germline, CDR1 SEHNR and CDR2 FQNEAQ (reference sequence). As DNA, the CDR3 is TGTGCCAGCAGCTGGCAGGGCGACTATGGCTACACCTTC. This sequence encodes CASSWQGDYGYTF.

The chain uses TRBV4-3 and TRBJ2-1; maybe TRBD2 (5 bases). With 5 bases removed from V and 8 bases from J, the gap between germline ends came to 19 bases. Germline V gene sequence: CDR1 LGHNA, CDR2 YSLEER. The CDR3 has 15 amino acids. The CDR3 reads CASSIGLAPPDEQFF. The CDR3 nucleotides are TGCGCCAGCAGCATCGGACTCGCTCCCCCCGATGAGCAGTTCTTC.

There are a few counts of this clone. This chain joins TRBV5-1 and TRBJ2-1; the D is unclear. There are 12 residues in the CDR3. The V end lost 5 bases, the J end lost 7 bases, and 10 bases lay between the germline ends. The V gene's germline CDR1 is SGHRS and CDR2 YFSETQ. The CDR3 spells CASRQNLNEQFF. The DNA of the CDR3 is TGCGCCAGCAGACAGAACCTTAATGAGCAGTTCTTC. Full variable domain (remainder filled in from reference TRBV5-1 and TRBJ2-1): KAGVTQTPRYLIKTRGQQVTLSCSPISGHRSVSWYQQTPGQGLQFLFEYFSETQRNKGNFPGRFSGRQFSNSRSEMNVSTLELGDSALYLCASRQNLNEQFFGPGTRLTVL.

The chain recombines TRBV19 with TRBJ1-1, with unresolved D. The V end was cut by 2 bases, the J end by 6 bases, with 19 bases between. This CDR3 has 16 residues. Germline-derived CDR1 and CDR2 are LNHDA and SQIVND (reference sequence). The CDR3 is CASSIFGRTQTAEAFF. The DNA of the CDR3 is TGTGCCAGTAGTATATTCGGCCGCACGCAGACGGCTGAAGCTTTCTTT.

The chain employs TRBV28 and TRBJ1-1; 7 nucleotides align to TRBD1. Trimming took 5 bases from V and 4 from J; bases not matched to a gene: 4. The CDR3 consists of 13 residues. The germline CDR1 and CDR2 sequences are MDHEN and SYDVKM. CDR3 DNA: TGTGCCAGCAGTCCCCCAGGGGGCACTGAAGCTTTCTTT. This encodes CASSPPGGTEAFF.

DNA for the CDR3: TGCGCCAGCAGCGACCGGACAGGGGGAAATCAGCCCCAGCATTTT. Translated: CASSDRTGGNQPQHF. V gene TRBV10-2 combines with J gene TRBJ1-5; 10 nucleotides line up with TRBD1. CDR1 and CDR2 from the germline V gene are WSHSY and SAAADI. Trimming removed 6 bases from V and 4 bases from J; junction bases left unmatched: 6. The CDR3 is made up of 15 amino acids.

V gene TRBV18 combines with J gene TRBJ1-3; 7 bases are a match to TRBD1. The CDR3 consists of 16 residues. After removal of 3 bases from V and 0 bases from J, the junction contained 5 bases not matched to a gene. The V gene's germline CDR1 is KGHSH and CDR2 LQKENI. The CDR3 loop reads CASSPQDRNSGNTIYF. As DNA, the CDR3 is TGTGCCAGCTCACCTCAGGACAGGAACTCTGGAAACACCATATATTTT.

This clone was observed a few times. The V gene is TRBV18, the J gene TRBJ1-4; D is perhaps TRBD1 (5 bases). The V end lost 6 bases, the J end lost 8 bases, and 19 bases lay between the germline ends. This CDR3 contains 15 residues. Germline values: CDR1 KGHSH, CDR2 LQKENI. The CDR3 coding sequence is TGTGCCAGCTCTCCGGGACTCTCGGCGAGGGAAAAACTGTTTTTT. It is translated as CASSPGLSAREKLFF.

This clone was detected a few times. Other nucleotide sequences from this sample produce the same CDR3. V usage is TRBV7-3 and J usage is TRBJ2-2; D is possibly TRBD2 (5 bases). The CDR3 spans 13 residues. Germline CDR1 reads SGHTA; CDR2 reads FQGTGA. V lost 3 bases and J lost 5, with 7 bases in between. CDR3 DNA: TGTGCCAGCAGCTTGAGCGGTACCGGGGAGCTGTTTTTT. Encoded protein: CASSLSGTGELFF.

CDR3 DNA sequence: TGCGCCAGCAGCCAATCCCAGGGGGCAGGTCAGCCCCAGCATTTT. It encodes CASSQSQGAGQPQHF. This chain uses TRBV4-3 with TRBJ1-5, with 8 bases aligning to TRBD1. CDR1 and CDR2 from the germline V gene are LGHNA and YSLEER. This CDR3 is built from 15 residues. V shed 2 bases and J 6 bases; nucleotides not matched to a gene: 6.